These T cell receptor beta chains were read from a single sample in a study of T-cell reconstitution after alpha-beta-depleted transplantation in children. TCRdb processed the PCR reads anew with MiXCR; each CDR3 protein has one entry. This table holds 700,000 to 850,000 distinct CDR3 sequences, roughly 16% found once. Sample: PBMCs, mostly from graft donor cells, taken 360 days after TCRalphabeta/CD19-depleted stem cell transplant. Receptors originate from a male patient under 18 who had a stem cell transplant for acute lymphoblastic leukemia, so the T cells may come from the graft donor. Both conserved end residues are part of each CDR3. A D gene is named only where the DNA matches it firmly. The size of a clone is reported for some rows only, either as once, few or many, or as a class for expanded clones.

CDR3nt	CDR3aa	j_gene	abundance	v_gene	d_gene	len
TGCAGTGCTCTACCCGGGACTAGCGGGAGTGAGACCCAGTACTTC	CSALPGTSGSETQYF	TRBJ2-5	few	TRBV20-1	TRBD2	15
TGCGCCAGCAGCCGTACCGGGACAGGGGGCTACGAGCAGTACTTC	CASSRTGTGGYEQYF	TRBJ2-7	many	TRBV12-3/TRBV12-4	TRBD1	15
TGTGCCAGCAGCCACACTGATCATGACAGGGGGCCGGATTATAGTGAGCAGTTCTTC	CASSHTDHDRGPDYSEQFF	TRBJ2-1	NA	TRBV4-2	TRBD1	19
TGCGCCAGCAGCTTGACTAGCACCTCCTACGAGCAGTACTTC	CASSLTSTSYEQYF	TRBJ2-7	few	TRBV5-1	NA	14
TGTGCCAGCAGCTTGGTACAGAAAGAGACCCAGTACTTC	CASSLVQKETQYF	TRBJ2-5	NA	TRBV5-6	NA	13
TGCGCCAGCAGCCTGGACAGGGAAGTGAGTGAGCAGTTCTTC	CASSLDREVSEQFF	TRBJ2-1	few	TRBV5-1	TRBD1	14
TGTGCCAGCAGCTATACTACAGGGGCTCGGAGCTCCTACGAGCAGTACTTC	CASSYTTGARSSYEQYF	TRBJ2-7	many	TRBV12-3/TRBV12-4	TRBD1	17
TGCAGCGGCTTCAGGGGGTCCGACACTGAAGCTTTCTTT	CSGFRGSDTEAFF	TRBJ1-1	few	TRBV29-1	TRBD1	13
TGCGCCAGCAGCAGAACAGGGGGCGAGAGACTAGAAGAGACCCAGTACTTC	CASSRTGGERLEETQYF	TRBJ2-5	once	TRBV5-1	TRBD1	17
TGTGCCAGCAGCAAAGATTCCCACCTGAGGGAGACCCAGTACTTC	CASSKDSHLRETQYF	TRBJ2-5	many	TRBV21-1	NA	15
TGTGCCAGCTCACCACTGGGACTAGCGGGAGCCACTAACACCGGGGAGCTGTTTTTT	CASSPLGLAGATNTGELFF	TRBJ2-2	NA	TRBV18	TRBD2	19
TGTGCCAGCAGGCCGGGACTAGCAAACGAGCAGTACTTC	CASRPGLANEQYF	TRBJ2-7	many	TRBV28	TRBD2	13
TGTGCCAGCAGTTTCCCGAACGGCGCAGATACGCAGTATTTT	CASSFPNGADTQYF	TRBJ2-3	few	TRBV12-3/TRBV12-4	NA	14
TGCAGTGCAACCCAGGGGGGCACCGGGGAGCTGTTTTTT	CSATQGGTGELFF	TRBJ2-2	NA	TRBV20-1	NA	13
TGTGCCAGCAGTGAATTAAGGCCCCAAGAGGAAAAACTGTTTTTT	CASSELRPQEEKLFF	TRBJ1-4	NA	TRBV25-1	NA	15
TGCGCCAGCAGCCCTAGGGGAGGACGGGGAAGATACGAGCAGTACTTC	CASSPRGGRGRYEQYF	TRBJ2-7	few	TRBV4-1	NA	16
TGTGCCAGCAGCCGCGACAGGGGAGTGACGGCTTTCTTT	CASSRDRGVTAFF	TRBJ1-1	NA	TRBV7-9	TRBD1	13
TGCAGTGCTAGACGAACGACGACCATGGGTGAGCAGTACTTC	CSARRTTTMGEQYF	TRBJ2-7	few	TRBV20-1	NA	14
TGCGCCAGCAGCTTCGGCTCGGGAACAGATACGCAGTATTTT	CASSFGSGTDTQYF	TRBJ2-3	many	TRBV5-1	NA	14
TGTGCCAGCAGCCCGTTCAGGGGGCTGTGGGAGACCCAGTACTTC	CASSPFRGLWETQYF	TRBJ2-5	few	TRBV12-3/TRBV12-4	TRBD1	15
TGCGCCAGCAGCCAAGGCACTAGCGGGAGGGAGCAGTTCTTC	CASSQGTSGREQFF	TRBJ2-1	many	TRBV5-1	TRBD2	14
TGTGCCAGCAGCCAACGGACTAGCGGGGTCCCGGACAATGAGCAGTTCTTC	CASSQRTSGVPDNEQFF	TRBJ2-1	NA	TRBV14	TRBD2	17
TGCAGCGTTCCGGCCCCCAGTGAGCAGTTCTTC	CSVPAPSEQFF	TRBJ2-1	many	TRBV29-1	NA	11
TGTGCCAGCAGCCCCACTAGCGGGAGACTCTACGAGCAGTACTTC	CASSPTSGRLYEQYF	TRBJ2-7	few	TRBV7-9	TRBD2	15
TGTGCCAGCAGCTTGGGGCAGTTCGAGCAGTACTTC	CASSLGQFEQYF	TRBJ2-7	many	TRBV5-5	NA	12
TGTGCCACCAGCAGAGAGTGGGGCAGCTCCTACGAGCAGTACTTC	CATSREWGSSYEQYF	TRBJ2-7	few	TRBV15	NA	15
TGTGCCAGCAGCCAAGTCCTAGCGGGAGACTCCTACAATGAGCAGTTCTTC	CASSQVLAGDSYNEQFF	TRBJ2-1	NA	TRBV3-1	TRBD2	17
TGTGCCACCAGTGACCGTAACAGTGGACCTACCTTTCGAGAGACCCAGTACTTC	CATSDRNSGPTFRETQYF	TRBJ2-5	few	TRBV24-1	NA	18
TGCGCCAGCAGCGGCGGGGACAGCCGAGATACGCAGTATTTT	CASSGGDSRDTQYF	TRBJ2-3	many	TRBV5-1	NA	14
TGCAGTGCTAGAGTTCTGGTTATCTCCTACAATGAGCAGTTCTTC	CSARVLVISYNEQFF	TRBJ2-1	NA	TRBV20-1	NA	15
TGCGCCAGCAGCTTGTATTTATCGGGAGGCAAGTACAATGAGCAGTTCTTC	CASSLYLSGGKYNEQFF	TRBJ2-1	few	TRBV5-1	TRBD2	17
TGTGCCAGCAGTTATCCCGCCAGAGAAGAGACCCAGTACTTC	CASSYPAREETQYF	TRBJ2-5	many	TRBV6-5	NA	14
TGTGCCAGCAGCTCCCACGACAGGGTCAAGGAGACCCAGTACTTC	CASSSHDRVKETQYF	TRBJ2-5	few	TRBV11-2	TRBD1	15
TGTGCCAGCAGCGGCAAACCTAGCGGGTCCTACGAGCAGTACTTC	CASSGKPSGSYEQYF	TRBJ2-7	NA	TRBV9	TRBD2	15
TGCAGCGACAAACCGGCACGAATGACAGGGATGGATGGCTACACCTTC	CSDKPARMTGMDGYTF	TRBJ1-2	NA	TRBV29-1	TRBD1	16
TGTGCCACCAGCAGAGATCTGGGGAGTAGAAAGTTCTTC	CATSRDLGSRKFF	TRBJ2-1	NA	TRBV15	NA	13
TGCAGCGTGGAAAGAGACAGGGCCTTCTACAATGAGCAGTTCTTC	CSVERDRAFYNEQFF	TRBJ2-1	NA	TRBV29-1	TRBD1	15
TGTGCCAGCAGCTTGGACGTTTATGGGCAGTTCTTC	CASSLDVYGQFF	TRBJ2-1	many	TRBV7-9	NA	12
TGTGCCAGCAGCCCCCGGGACTCGACAACTGCTGAGCAGTTCTTC	CASSPRDSTTAEQFF	TRBJ2-1	NA	TRBV7-8	NA	15
TGTGCCAGCAGCTTAATCCGGGATTTAGCCAAAAACATTCAGTACTTC	CASSLIRDLAKNIQYF	TRBJ2-4	NA	TRBV7-8	NA	16
TGCAGTGCTAGAGACCTAGCGGCTTCCTACGAGCAGTACTTC	CSARDLAASYEQYF	TRBJ2-7	few	TRBV20-1	TRBD2	14
TGTGCCAGCAGTGAAGGGCTAGCTAGTGAGCAGTTCTTC	CASSEGLASEQFF	TRBJ2-1	few	TRBV6-1	NA	13
TGCAGCGCCTCTGGACTAGCGAATACGCAGTATTTT	CSASGLANTQYF	TRBJ2-3	few	TRBV29-1	TRBD2	12
TGCACCGCCGTAGCGGGAGTGGAGAGGTCCTACGAGCAGTACTTC	CTAVAGVERSYEQYF	TRBJ2-7	few	TRBV29-1	TRBD2	15
TGCGCCAGCCGGGAGAGCGGGAGTAACACCGGGGAGCTGTTTTTT	CASRESGSNTGELFF	TRBJ2-2	NA	TRBV10-2	TRBD2	15
TGCGCCAGCAGCCAAGGACAGGGACCCAACTACGAGCAGTACTTC	CASSQGQGPNYEQYF	TRBJ2-7	few	TRBV4-1	TRBD1	15
TGCAGCGTTGAAGAGAACAGGGGTGAAGCTTTCTTT	CSVEENRGEAFF	TRBJ1-1	once	TRBV29-1	TRBD1	12
TGCAGTGCTAGAGATCTAGCGGGAGGGCCCCGGGAGCAGTACTTC	CSARDLAGGPREQYF	TRBJ2-7	NA	TRBV20-1	TRBD2	15
TGTGCCAGCACCCCGGACTTGAGCACAGATACGCAGTATTTT	CASTPDLSTDTQYF	TRBJ2-3	few	TRBV2	NA	14
TGTGCCAGCAGCTTTTCCCACGGACAGTACTTC	CASSFSHGQYF	TRBJ2-7	NA	TRBV5-6	NA	11
TGTGCCAGCAGTTACTCTGGGTTATCCATAGCGGGCGGGGAGCTGTTTTTT	CASSYSGLSIAGGELFF	TRBJ2-2	few	TRBV6-5	TRBD2	17
TGTGCCACCAGCAGAGATGGGATGGGGGCGCGGACTGAAGCTTTCTTT	CATSRDGMGARTEAFF	TRBJ1-1	NA	TRBV15	NA	16
TGTGCCACCAGCACTTTCAGGGGGCGGCAAGAGACCCAGTACTTC	CATSTFRGRQETQYF	TRBJ2-5	NA	TRBV15	TRBD1	15
TGTGCCAGCAGGGAAGCGGGAGCGGAGGGGTACTACGAGCAGTACTTC	CASREAGAEGYYEQYF	TRBJ2-7	NA	TRBV12-3/TRBV12-4	TRBD2	16
TGTGCCAGCAGAACGGGGACTAGGTTCTACGAGCAGTACTTC	CASRTGTRFYEQYF	TRBJ2-7	few	TRBV7-2	TRBD2	14